These 17 T cell receptor beta chains were sequenced from one sample in a study of shared clonotypes between healthy human individuals. The table came from immunoSEQ multiplex PCR; TCRdb's copy has only in-frame clones and leaves some out. The sample has roughly 510,000 clones, about 75% seen once. Material: PBMCs. These receptors originate from a woman in her thirties or forties in good health. Some clones in this sample may be carry-over from other donors' samples.

The chain links TRBV9 to TRBJ2-1, with D possibly TRBD2 on 6 matching bases. Between the trimmed V and J ends, which lost 4 bases and 0 bases, there was a span of 20 bases. Germline CDR1 SGDLS, CDR2 YYNGEE. The CDR3 totals 18 residues. Written as DNA, the CDR3 is TGTGCCAGCAGCCATCCCCATGGGGGACTGAGCTCCTACAATGAGCAGTTCTTC. Residues: CASSHPHGGLSSYNEQFF.

The V gene is TRBV5-1, the J gene TRBJ2-7, with D maybe TRBD1 (8 bases). Germline V gives CDR1 SGHRS, CDR2 YFSETQ. CDR3 size: 18 residues. V was shortened by 2 bases and J by 2 bases, with 23 bases between the two germline ends. The chain's CDR3 is CASSFSASTGGGTYEQYF. The CDR3 DNA reads as TGCGCCAGCAGCTTTTCCGCCTCAACAGGGGGAGGGACCTACGAGCAGTACTTC.

In this sample, this clone turned up many times. An end of the junction does not agree with germline; a read error may underlie this. This chain uses TRBV28 with TRBJ2-7, with D maybe TRBD2 (7 bases). The CDR3 contains 11 residues. Germline assignment: CDR1 MDHEN and CDR2 SYDVKM. The CDR3 nucleotides read TGTGCCAGCAGGGGGGGGGCCTCTCCGAACTTC. Amino acids: CASRGGASPNF.

This clone was recorded only once. CDR3 bases: TGTGCCAGCAGTTTATCCGCAGGGAGTAATTCACCCCTCCACTTT. Protein: CASSLSAGSNSPLHF. The gene calls are TRBV27 and TRBJ1-6; D is perhaps TRBD1 (5 bases). Germline-derived CDR1 and CDR2 are MNHEY and SMNVEV (reference sequence). V gave up 0 bases and J gave up 6 bases, with 9 bases separating them. The CDR3 has 15 residues.

This chain connects TRBV27 to TRBJ2-7; 8 bases are shared with TRBD1. V lost 3 bases, J lost 4 bases, and 5 bases stayed unmatched. The length of the CDR3 is 14 residues. Germline V gene lookup returns CDR1 MNHEY and CDR2 SMNVEV (reference sequence). CDR3: CASSLQGAGYEQYF. The CDR3 nucleotides read TGTGCCAGCAGTTTGCAGGGGGCGGGGTACGAGCAGTACTTC.

This clone was detected a few times. V usage is TRBV19 and J usage is TRBJ1-5; D might be TRBD1 (6 bases). This CDR3 is built from 14 residues. The germline V gene encodes CDR1 LNHDA and CDR2 SQIVND (reference sequence). V dropped 5 bases and J dropped 5 bases, with 13 bases sitting between them. CDR3 nucleotide sequence: TGTGCCAGTAGTCCCAGGGGCTCCTATCAGCCCCAGCATTTT. Encoded protein: CASSPRGSYQPQHF.

The chain couples TRBV15 to TRBJ1-4; D ambiguous. Germline V CDR1 and CDR2: LNHNV, YYDKDF (reference sequence). The V end lost 0 bases, the J end lost 8 bases, and 10 bases lay between the germline ends. The CDR3 covers 14 residues. CDR3 DNA sequence: TGTGCCACCAGCAGAGATGTTGGTGTGGAAAAACTGTTTTTT. Encoded protein: CATSRDVGVEKLFF.

This clone is a singleton in its sample. The junction does not match germline at one end; this may be a read error. V and J are TRBV7-7 and TRBJ2-1; 10 nucleotides line up with TRBD2. Germline CDR1 and CDR2: SSHAT and FNYEAQ (reference sequence). The CDR3 is 15 amino acids. The CDR3 sequence: CASSAASGRRGEQFF. The CDR3 region has the DNA TGTGCTAGCAGCGCGGCTAGCGGGAGAAGGGGTGAGCAGTTCTTC.

The rearrangement joins TRBV28 to TRBJ2-7; 10 positions match TRBD2. Germline V gene lookup returns CDR1 MDHEN and CDR2 SYDVKM. J was trimmed by 4 bases and V by 5 bases; bases with no gene match: 8. This CDR3 has 15 residues. This chain's CDR3 is CASSAPGTSVYEQYF. CDR3 sequence (DNA): TGTGCCAGCAGTGCCCCTGGGACTAGCGTGTACGAGCAGTACTTC.

This clone occurred a few times. The rearrangement uses TRBV25-1 and TRBJ1-5; perhaps TRBD1 as D (6 bases). CDR1 and CDR2 (germline): MGHDK, SYGVNS. Trimming cost V 2 bases and J 5 bases, with 10 bases left between them. The CDR3 loop spans 14 amino acids. The CDR3 region is CASSEGGAYQPQHF. The CDR3 region has the DNA TGTGCCAGCAGTGAAGGGGGGGCGTATCAGCCCCAGCATTTT.

The chain is built from TRBV7-3 and TRBJ2-2, with TRBD1 as a possible D gene (6 bases). Germline V CDR1 and CDR2: SGHTA, FQGTGA. The CDR3 contains 15 residues. The V end lost 3 bases, the J end lost 0 bases, and 8 bases lay between the germline ends. The CDR3 DNA reads as TGTGCCAGCAGCTTGAGGGGGTCGAACACCGGGGAGCTGTTTTTT. Its translation is CASSLRGSNTGELFF.

V and J are TRBV13 and TRBJ2-7, with 10 bases aligning to TRBD2. Germline CDR1 and CDR2: PRHDT and FYEKMQ (reference sequence). This CDR3 is built from 16 residues. After removal of 0 bases from V and 3 bases from J, the junction contained 5 bases not matched to a gene. The CDR3 DNA reads TGTGCCAGCAGCTTAGGCCTAGCGGGAGCAAACTACGAGCAGTACTTC. Its protein product is CASSLGLAGANYEQYF.

The chain employs TRBV29-1 and TRBJ2-3, with D uncertain. The CDR3 sequence is 15 residues long. The V gene's germline CDR1 is SQVTM and CDR2 ANQGSEA. The V and J ends lost 4 bases and 0 bases respectively, with 14 bases between them. The CDR3 is CSVGIANPSTDTQYF. CDR3 in DNA: TGCAGCGTTGGAATCGCCAACCCTAGCACAGATACGCAGTATTTT.

Here the CDR3 reads CSASSTGELFF. CDR3 nucleotide sequence: TGCAGTGCTTCTAGTACCGGGGAGCTGTTTTTT. This chain joins TRBV20-1 and TRBJ2-2, with D uncertain. V was pared by 5 bases and J by 5 bases, with 6 bases between. Germline V CDR1 and CDR2: DFQATT, SNEGSKA (reference sequence). CDR3 length: 11 residues.

The chain is built from TRBV7-2 and TRBJ2-1, with 12 nucleotides matching TRBD2. Germline trimming cut 1 base from V and 4 bases from J; bases unmatched to any gene: 8. This CDR3 is 18 amino acids long. The germline gives CDR1 SGHTA, CDR2 FQGNSA. DNA for the CDR3: TGTGCCAGCAGCTTAGATCGGCTAGCGGGAGGGATATACAATGAGCAGTTCTTC. It yields the protein CASSLDRLAGGIYNEQFF.

This clone occurred once. The chain combines TRBV18 with TRBJ1-2; D is unclear. The CDR3 is made up of 11 amino acids. Trimming pared 5 bases from V and 8 bases from J, leaving 9 bases between. Germline CDR1 KGHSH, CDR2 LQKENI. CDR3 sequence (DNA): TGTGCCAGCTCAAGTTCTGCGGGCTACACCTTC. Its protein product is CASSSSAGYTF.

V and J are TRBV28 and TRBJ2-2, with D perhaps matching TRBD2 (6 bases). Trimming removed 5 bases at V and 2 bases at J, with 12 bases between. The CDR3 totals 15 residues. Germline V CDR1 and CDR2: MDHEN, SYDVKM. The DNA of the CDR3 is TGTGCCAGCAGTACCGCTAGCGCAAACACCGGGGAGCTGTTTTTT. Amino acids: CASSTASANTGELFF. Combining the CDR3 with reference TRBV28 and TRBJ2-2 gives the whole variable domain DVKVTQSSRYLVKRTGEKVFLECVQDMDHENMFWYRQDPGLGLRLIYFSYDVKMKEKGDIPEGYSVSREKKERFSLILESASTNQTSMYLCASSTASANTGELFFGEGSRLTVL.